Included here is one T cell receptor (beta chain) sequence, with context. The V end was cut by 0 bases, the J end by 0 bases, with 12 bases between. CDR1 and CDR2 from the germline V gene are LNHDA and SQIVND (reference sequence). The CDR3 spans 17 residues. The record originates from a study of shared clonotypes between healthy human individuals. Sequencing used immunoSEQ multiplex PCR; TCRdb keeps in-frame clones, though not all of them. The sample lists approximately 2.1 million clones, over 85% seen once, with 0.35% to 0.5% in the top ten. The chain combines TRBV19 with TRBJ1-3; TRBD1 is a possible D gene (5 bases). Material: naive CD4+ T cells from PBMCs. As to subset: CD45RA+ positively selected. The TCR was taken from a man aged 18 to 29 in good health. Some clones in this sample may be carry-over from other donors' samples. The CDR3 sequence: CASSIDLGRISGNTIYF. Here the CDR3 DNA reads TGTGCCAGTAGTATAGATTTGGGACGGATCTCTGGAAACACCATATATTTT.